Below are 13 T cell receptor beta chains sequenced from a single sample in a study of cytomegalovirus exposure and HLA in healthy donors. PCR involved 60 Vbeta and 13 Jbeta primers. Profiling relied on immunoSEQ multiplex PCR, and the TCRdb table lists in-frame clones only, not all of them. The table lists just over 150,000 clones, approximately 81% of them singletons. Sequenced sample: PBMCs. Every receptor here comes from a woman younger than 35 in good health and CMV-seronegative.

This chain uses TRBV30 with TRBJ1-5; D remains unclear. V lost 1 base to trimming and J lost 2 bases, with 9 bases between them. This CDR3 region has 14 residues. From germline, CDR1 is GTSNPN and CDR2 SVGIG (reference sequence). DNA of the CDR3: TGTGCCTGGAGTGATAAGGGAGGCAATCAGCCCCAGCATTTT. Translating gives CAWSDKGGNQPQHF.

The rearrangement links TRBV2 to TRBJ2-1; TRBD1 agrees at 9 bases. The germline V gene has CDR1 SNHLY and CDR2 FYNNEI. V shed 7 bases, J shed 3 bases, and the junction held 4 bases outside the gene matches. The CDR3 has 14 residues. The chain's CDR3 is CASIGQGFYNEQFF. The CDR3 DNA follows: TGTGCCAGCATAGGACAGGGGTTCTACAATGAGCAGTTCTTC.

CDR3 sequence (DNA): TGTGCCAGCAGTACGAGGGCCGGGACTAGCGGGTCGGTCGGGGAGACCCAGTACTTC. It codes for CASSTRAGTSGSVGETQYF. The chain couples TRBV28 to TRBJ2-5; 12 nucleotides match TRBD2. The length of the CDR3 is 19 residues. The germline gives CDR1 MDHEN, CDR2 SYDVKM. J lost 5 bases, V lost 5 bases, and 18 bases had no gene match.

This clone was observed a single time. V usage is TRBV6-1 and J usage is TRBJ1-3, with a weak D call TRBD1 (6 bases). Germline V gene sequence: CDR1 MNHNS, CDR2 SASEGT. Trimming took off 1 base at V and 0 bases at J, with 10 bases between the two ends. The CDR3 loop spans 16 amino acids. CDR3 in amino acids: CASSEGDRLSGNTIYF. The DNA of the CDR3 is TGTGCCAGCAGTGAAGGTGACAGGCTCTCTGGAAACACCATATATTTT.

The chain has TRBV7-2 and TRBJ1-2; D may be TRBD1 (6 bases). Germline loops: CDR1 SGHTA, CDR2 FQGNSA. Trimming removed 5 bases from V and 10 bases from J, with 23 bases in between. The CDR3 consists of 15 residues. The CDR3 DNA follows: TGTGCCAGCAGCCTTAGGCAGGGGAGAATTATGGACTACACCTTC. Translation: CASSLRQGRIMDYTF.

This rearrangement joins TRBV9 to TRBJ1-2; TRBD1 agrees at 9 bases. The V and J ends lost 6 bases and 4 bases, in that order; junction bases with no gene match: 10. This CDR3 spans 15 amino acids. Germline CDR1 is SGDLS and CDR2 is YYNGEE. The CDR3 DNA follows: TGTGCCAGCAAGAACGGGACAGGGAGGACCTATGGCTACACCTTC. It encodes CASKNGTGRTYGYTF.

The count of this clone is one. V usage is TRBV15 and J usage is TRBJ2-3; possible D gene TRBD2, 5 bases. The V and J ends lost 5 bases and 14 bases respectively, with 17 bases between them. Germline assignment: CDR1 LNHNV and CDR2 YYDKDF (reference sequence). This CDR3 contains 12 residues. CDR3 bases: TGTGCCACCAGCGGAACAGCCGGAGGCCCGTATTTT. The encoded protein is CATSGTAGGPYF.

The CDR3 sequence: CAWSVRGHAGNTIYF. The CDR3 DNA follows: TGTGCCTGGAGTGTACGGGGACACGCTGGAAACACCATATATTTT. The rearrangement joins TRBV30 to TRBJ1-3; tentative D call: TRBD1 (6 bases). CDR3 length: 15 amino acids. V lost 0 bases to trimming and J lost 2 bases, with 11 bases between them. The germline gives CDR1 GTSNPN, CDR2 SVGIG (reference sequence).

The chain uses TRBV6-6 and TRBJ1-2; 8 bases align to TRBD1. CDR3 size: 15 residues. Trimming at V came to 7 bases and at J to 4 bases, leaving 11 bases not matched to a gene. Germline assignment: CDR1 MNHNY and CDR2 SVGAGI (reference sequence). CDR3 DNA sequence: TGTGCCAGCACCTCCGCGGTCGGGACAGGCTATGGCTACACCTTC. Translation gives CASTSAVGTGYGYTF.

The rearrangement uses TRBV29-1 and TRBJ2-7; D unclear. There are 10 residues in the CDR3. Germline-derived CDR1 and CDR2 are SQVTM and ANQGSEA. Deletions cut 4 bases from V and 6 bases from J, with 7 bases between. The CDR3 nucleotides are TGCAGCGTTGGAGGCTGCGAGCAGTACTTC. Translation: CSVGGCEQYF.

The V gene is TRBV7-8, the J gene TRBJ2-5; D remains unclear. Germline values: CDR1 SGHVS, CDR2 FQNEAQ. V lost 5 bases, J lost 7 bases, and 20 bases lay in between. The CDR3 loop spans 15 amino acids. The CDR3 here is CASSPGGEVIRTQYF. The CDR3 DNA follows: TGTGCCAGCAGCCCCGGTGGCGAGGTCATTCGGACCCAGTACTTC.

This clone was counted once. V is TRBV21-1 and J is TRBJ1-6. TRBV21-1 is classified as a pseudogene. This CDR3 is built from 16 residues. The CDR3 DNA sequence: TGTGCCAGCAGCAAAGAGGGTAGGGAGAGGCACTCACCCCTCCACTTT. Its translation: CASSKEGRERHSPLHF.

This chain links TRBV30 with TRBJ2-7, with a possible D match to TRBD1 (5 bases). The CDR3 spans 12 residues. CDR1 and CDR2 from the germline V gene are GTSNPN and SVGIG (reference sequence). Trimming removed 5 bases from V and 6 bases from J, with 14 bases in between. This CDR3 is CAWGQLSGEQYF. The CDR3 DNA reads as TGTGCCTGGGGACAACTGAGTGGCGAGCAGTACTTC.